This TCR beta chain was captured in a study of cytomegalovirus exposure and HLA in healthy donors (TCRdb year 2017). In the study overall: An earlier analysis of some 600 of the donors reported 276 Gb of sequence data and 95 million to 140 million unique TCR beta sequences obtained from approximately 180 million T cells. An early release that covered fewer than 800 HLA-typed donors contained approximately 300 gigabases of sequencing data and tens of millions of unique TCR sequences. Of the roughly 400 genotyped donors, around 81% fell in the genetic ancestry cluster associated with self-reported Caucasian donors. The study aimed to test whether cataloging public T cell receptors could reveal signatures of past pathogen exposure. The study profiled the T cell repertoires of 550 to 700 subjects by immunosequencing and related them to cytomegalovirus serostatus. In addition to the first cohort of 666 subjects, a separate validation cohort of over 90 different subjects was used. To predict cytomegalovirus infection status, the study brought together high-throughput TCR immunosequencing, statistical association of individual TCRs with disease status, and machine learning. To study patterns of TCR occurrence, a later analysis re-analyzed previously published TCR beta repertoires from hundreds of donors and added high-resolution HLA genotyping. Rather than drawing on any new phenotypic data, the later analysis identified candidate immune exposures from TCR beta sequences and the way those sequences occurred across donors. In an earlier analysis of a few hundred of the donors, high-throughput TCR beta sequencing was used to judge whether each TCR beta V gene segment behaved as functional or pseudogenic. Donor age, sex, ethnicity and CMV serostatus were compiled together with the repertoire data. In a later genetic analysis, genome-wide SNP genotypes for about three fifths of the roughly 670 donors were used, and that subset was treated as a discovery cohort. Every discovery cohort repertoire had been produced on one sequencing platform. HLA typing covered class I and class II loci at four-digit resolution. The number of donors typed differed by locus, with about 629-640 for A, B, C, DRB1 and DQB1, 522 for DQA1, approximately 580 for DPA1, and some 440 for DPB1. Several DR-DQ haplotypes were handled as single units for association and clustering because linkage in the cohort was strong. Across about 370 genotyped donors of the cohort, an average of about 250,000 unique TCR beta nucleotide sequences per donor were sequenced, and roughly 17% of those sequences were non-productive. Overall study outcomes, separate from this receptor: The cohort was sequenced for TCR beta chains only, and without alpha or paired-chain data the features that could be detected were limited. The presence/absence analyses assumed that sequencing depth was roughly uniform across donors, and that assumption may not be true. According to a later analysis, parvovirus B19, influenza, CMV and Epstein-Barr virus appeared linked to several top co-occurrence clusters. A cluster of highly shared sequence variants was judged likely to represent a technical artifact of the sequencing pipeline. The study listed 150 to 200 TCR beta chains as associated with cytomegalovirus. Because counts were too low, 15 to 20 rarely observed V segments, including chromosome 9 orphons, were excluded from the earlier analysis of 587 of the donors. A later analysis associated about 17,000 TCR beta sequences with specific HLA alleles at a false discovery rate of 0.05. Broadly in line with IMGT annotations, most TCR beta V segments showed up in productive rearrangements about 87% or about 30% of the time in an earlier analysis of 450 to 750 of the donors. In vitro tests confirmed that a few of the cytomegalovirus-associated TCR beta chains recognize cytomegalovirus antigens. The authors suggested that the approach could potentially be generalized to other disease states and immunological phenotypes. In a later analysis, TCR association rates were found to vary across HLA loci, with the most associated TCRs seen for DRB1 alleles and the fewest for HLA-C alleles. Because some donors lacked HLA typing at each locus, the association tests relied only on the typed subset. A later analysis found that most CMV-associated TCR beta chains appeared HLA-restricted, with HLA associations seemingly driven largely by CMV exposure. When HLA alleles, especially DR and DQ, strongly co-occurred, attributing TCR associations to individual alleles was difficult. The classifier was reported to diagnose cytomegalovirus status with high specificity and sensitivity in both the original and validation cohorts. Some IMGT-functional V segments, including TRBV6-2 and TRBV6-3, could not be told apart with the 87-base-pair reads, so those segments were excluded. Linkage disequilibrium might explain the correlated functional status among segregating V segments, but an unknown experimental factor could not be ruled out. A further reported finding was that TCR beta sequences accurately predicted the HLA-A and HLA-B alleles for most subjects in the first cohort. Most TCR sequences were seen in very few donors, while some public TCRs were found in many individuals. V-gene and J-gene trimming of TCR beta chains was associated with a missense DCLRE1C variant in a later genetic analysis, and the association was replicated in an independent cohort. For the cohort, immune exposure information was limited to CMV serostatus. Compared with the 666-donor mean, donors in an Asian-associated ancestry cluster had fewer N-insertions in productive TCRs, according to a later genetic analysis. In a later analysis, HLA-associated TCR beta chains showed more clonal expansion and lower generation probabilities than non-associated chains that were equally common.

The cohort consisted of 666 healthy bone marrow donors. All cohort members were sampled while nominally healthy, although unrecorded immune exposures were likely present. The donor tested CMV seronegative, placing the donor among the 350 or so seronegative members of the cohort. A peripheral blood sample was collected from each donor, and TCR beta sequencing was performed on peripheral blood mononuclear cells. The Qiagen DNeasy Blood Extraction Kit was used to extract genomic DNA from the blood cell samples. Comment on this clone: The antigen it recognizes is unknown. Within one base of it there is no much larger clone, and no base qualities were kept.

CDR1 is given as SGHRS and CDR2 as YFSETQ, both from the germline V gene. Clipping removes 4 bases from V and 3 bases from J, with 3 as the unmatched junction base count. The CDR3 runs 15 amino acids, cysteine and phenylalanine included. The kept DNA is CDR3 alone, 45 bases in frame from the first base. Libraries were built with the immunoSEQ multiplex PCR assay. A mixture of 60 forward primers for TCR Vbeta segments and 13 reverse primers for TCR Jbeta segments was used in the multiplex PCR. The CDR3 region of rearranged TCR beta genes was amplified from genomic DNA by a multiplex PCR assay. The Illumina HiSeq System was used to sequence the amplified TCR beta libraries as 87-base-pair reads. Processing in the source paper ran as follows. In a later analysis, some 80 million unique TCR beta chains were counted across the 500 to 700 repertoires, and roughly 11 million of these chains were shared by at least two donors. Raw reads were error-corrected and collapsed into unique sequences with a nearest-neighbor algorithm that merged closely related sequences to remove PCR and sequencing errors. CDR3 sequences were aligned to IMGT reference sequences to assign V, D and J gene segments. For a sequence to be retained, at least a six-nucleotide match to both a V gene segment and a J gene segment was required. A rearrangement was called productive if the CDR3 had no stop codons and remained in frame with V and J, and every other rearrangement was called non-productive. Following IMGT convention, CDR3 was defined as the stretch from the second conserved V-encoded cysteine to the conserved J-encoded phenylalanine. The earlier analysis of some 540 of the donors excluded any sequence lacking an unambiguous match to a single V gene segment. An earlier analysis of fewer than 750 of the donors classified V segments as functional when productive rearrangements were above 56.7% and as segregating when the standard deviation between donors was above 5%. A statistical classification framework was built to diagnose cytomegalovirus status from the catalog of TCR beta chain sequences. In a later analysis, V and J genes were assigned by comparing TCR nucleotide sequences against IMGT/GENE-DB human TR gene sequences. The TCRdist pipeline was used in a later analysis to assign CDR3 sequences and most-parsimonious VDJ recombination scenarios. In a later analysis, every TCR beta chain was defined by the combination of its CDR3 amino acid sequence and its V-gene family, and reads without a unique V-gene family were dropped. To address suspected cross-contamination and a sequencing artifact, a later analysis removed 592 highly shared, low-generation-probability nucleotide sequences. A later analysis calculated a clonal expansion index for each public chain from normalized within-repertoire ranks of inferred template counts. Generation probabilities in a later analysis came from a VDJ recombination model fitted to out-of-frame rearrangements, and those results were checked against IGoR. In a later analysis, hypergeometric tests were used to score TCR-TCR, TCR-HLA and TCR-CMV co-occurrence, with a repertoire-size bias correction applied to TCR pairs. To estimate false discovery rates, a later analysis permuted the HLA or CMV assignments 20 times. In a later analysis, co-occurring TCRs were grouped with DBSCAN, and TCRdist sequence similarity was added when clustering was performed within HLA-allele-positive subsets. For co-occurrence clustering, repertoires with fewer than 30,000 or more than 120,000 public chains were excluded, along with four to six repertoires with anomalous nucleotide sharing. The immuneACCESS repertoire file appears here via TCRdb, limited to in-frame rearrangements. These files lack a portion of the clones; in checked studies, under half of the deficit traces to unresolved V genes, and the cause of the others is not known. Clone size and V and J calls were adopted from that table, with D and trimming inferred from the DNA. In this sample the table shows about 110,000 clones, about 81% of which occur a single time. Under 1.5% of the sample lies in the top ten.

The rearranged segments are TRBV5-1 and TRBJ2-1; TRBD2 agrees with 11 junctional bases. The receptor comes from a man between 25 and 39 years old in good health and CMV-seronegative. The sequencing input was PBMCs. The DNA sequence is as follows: TGCGCCAGCAGCGGACTAGCGGGCGGCTACAATGAGCAGTTCTTC. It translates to CASSGLAGGYNEQFF. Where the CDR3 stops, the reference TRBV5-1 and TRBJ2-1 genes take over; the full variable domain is KAGVTQTPRYLIKTRGQQVTLSCSPISGHRSVSWYQQTPGQGLQFLFEYFSETQRNKGNFPGRFSGRQFSNSRSEMNVSTLELGDSALYLCASSGLAGGYNEQFFGPGTRLTVL.